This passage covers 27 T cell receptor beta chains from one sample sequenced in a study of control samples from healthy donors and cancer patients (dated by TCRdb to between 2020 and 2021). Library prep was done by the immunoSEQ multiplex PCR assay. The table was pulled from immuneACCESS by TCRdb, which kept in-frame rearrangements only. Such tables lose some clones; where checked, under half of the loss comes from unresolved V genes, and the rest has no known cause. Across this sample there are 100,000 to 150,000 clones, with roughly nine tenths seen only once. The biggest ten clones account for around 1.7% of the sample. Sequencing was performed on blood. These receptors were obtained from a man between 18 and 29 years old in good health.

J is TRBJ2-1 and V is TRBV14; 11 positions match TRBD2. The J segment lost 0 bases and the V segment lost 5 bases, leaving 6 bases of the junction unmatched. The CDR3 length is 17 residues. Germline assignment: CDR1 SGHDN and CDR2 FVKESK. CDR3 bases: TGTGCCAGCAGCTCTATAACTAGCGGGAGCTCCTACAATGAGCAGTTCTTC. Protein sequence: CASSSITSGSSYNEQFF.

In nucleotides, the CDR3 is TGTGCCACCAGCAGAGATGGTCCGTCGAGCTCCTATAATTCACCCCTCCACTTT. This sequence encodes CATSRDGPSSSYNSPLHF. V usage is TRBV15 and J usage is TRBJ1-6; D ambiguous. Germline values: CDR1 LNHNV, CDR2 YYDKDF (reference sequence). The ends were cut back, 0 bases at V and 0 bases at J, with 12 bases in the middle. There are 18 residues in the CDR3. Filled out from reference TRBV15 and TRBJ1-6, the complete variable domain reads DAMVIQNPRYQVTQFGKPVTLSCSQTLNHNVMYWYQQKSSQAPKLLFHYYDKDFNNEADTPDNFQSRRPNTSFCFLDIRSPGLGDTAMYLCATSRDGPSSSYNSPLHFGNGTRLTVT.

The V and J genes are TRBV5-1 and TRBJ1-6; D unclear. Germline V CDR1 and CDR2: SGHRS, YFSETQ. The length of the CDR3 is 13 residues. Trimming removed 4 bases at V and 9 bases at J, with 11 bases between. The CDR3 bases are TGCGCCAGCAGCCCGCTTGGCACTTCACCCCTCCACTTT. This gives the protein CASSPLGTSPLHF. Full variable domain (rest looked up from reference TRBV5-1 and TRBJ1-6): KAGVTQTPRYLIKTRGQQVTLSCSPISGHRSVSWYQQTPGQGLQFLFEYFSETQRNKGNFPGRFSGRQFSNSRSEMNVSTLELGDSALYLCASSPLGTSPLHFGNGTRLTVT.

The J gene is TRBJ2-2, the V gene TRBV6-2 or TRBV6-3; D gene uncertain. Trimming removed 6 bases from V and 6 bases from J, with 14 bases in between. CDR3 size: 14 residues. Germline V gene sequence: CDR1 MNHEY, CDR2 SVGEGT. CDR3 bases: TGTGCCAGCAGCCACCCTAGTTATCCCGGGGAGCTGTTTTTT. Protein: CASSHPSYPGELFF.

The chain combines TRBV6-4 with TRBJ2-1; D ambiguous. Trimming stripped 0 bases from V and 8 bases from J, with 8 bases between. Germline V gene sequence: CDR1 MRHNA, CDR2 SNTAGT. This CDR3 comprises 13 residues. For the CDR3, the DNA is TGTGCCAGCAGTGACTCGAGAGGAGATGAGCAGTTCTTC. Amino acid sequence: CASSDSRGDEQFF.

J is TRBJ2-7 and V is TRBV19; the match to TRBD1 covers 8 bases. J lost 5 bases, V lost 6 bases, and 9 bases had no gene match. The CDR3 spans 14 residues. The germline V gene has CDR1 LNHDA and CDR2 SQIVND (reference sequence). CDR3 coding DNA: TGTGCCAGTAGCGGGACAGGTCGATTGGACGAGCAGTACTTC. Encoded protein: CASSGTGRLDEQYF.

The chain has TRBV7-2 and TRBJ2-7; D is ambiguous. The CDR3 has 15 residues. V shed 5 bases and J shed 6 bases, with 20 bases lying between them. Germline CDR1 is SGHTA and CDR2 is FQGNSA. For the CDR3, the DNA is TGTGCCAGCAGCCAGGTCGGAACCCTGACCGGCGAGCAGTACTTC. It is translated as CASSQVGTLTGEQYF.

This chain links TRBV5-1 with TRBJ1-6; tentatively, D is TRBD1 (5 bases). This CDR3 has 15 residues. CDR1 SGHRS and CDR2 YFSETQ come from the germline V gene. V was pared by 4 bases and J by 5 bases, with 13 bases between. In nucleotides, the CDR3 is TGCGCCAGCAGCCCCCGCAGGGCCGATAATTCACCCCTCCACTTT. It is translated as CASSPRRADNSPLHF.

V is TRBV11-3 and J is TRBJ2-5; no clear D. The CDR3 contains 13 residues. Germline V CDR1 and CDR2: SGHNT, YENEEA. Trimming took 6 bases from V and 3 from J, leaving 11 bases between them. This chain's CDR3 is CASSLSPKETQYF. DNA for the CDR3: TGTGCCAGCAGTTTAAGCCCAAAAGAGACCCAGTACTTC.

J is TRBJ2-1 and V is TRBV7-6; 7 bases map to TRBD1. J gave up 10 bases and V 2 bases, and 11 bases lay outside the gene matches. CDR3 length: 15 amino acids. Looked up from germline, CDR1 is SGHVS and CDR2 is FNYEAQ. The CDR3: CASSLSWGTGEEQFF. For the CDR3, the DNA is TGTGCCAGCAGCTTAAGTTGGGGAACAGGGGAGGAGCAGTTCTTC.

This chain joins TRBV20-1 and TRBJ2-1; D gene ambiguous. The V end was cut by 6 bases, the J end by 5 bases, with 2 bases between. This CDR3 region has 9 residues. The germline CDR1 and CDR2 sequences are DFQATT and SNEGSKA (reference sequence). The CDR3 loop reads CSANNEQFF. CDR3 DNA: TGCAGTGCGAACAATGAGCAGTTCTTC.

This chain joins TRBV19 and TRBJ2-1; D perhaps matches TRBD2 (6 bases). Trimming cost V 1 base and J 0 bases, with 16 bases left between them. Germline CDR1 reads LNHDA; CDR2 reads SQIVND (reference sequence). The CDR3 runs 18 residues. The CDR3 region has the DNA TGTGCCAGTAGTATAGGTGGCGGGATCGACAACTCCTACAATGAGCAGTTCTTC. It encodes CASSIGGGIDNSYNEQFF.

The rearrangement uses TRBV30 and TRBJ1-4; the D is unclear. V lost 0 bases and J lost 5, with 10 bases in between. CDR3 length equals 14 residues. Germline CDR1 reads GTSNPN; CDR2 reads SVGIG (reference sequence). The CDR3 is CAWSVSGRNEKLFF. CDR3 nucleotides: TGTGCCTGGAGTGTGTCGGGGAGGAATGAAAAACTGTTTTTT.

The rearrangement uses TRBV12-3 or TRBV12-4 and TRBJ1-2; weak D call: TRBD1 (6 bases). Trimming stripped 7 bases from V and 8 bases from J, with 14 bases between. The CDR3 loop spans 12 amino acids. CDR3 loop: CASTQQGRGYTF. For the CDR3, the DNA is TGTGCCAGCACCCAACAGGGTCGAGGCTACACCTTC.

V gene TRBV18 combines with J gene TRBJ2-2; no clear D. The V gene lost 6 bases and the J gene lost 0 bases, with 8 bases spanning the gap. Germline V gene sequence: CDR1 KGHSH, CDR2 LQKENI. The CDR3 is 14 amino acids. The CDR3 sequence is CASSGVANTGELFF. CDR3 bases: TGTGCCAGCTCTGGAGTCGCGAACACCGGGGAGCTGTTTTTT. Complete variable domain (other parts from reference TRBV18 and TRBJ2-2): NAGVMQNPRHLVRRRGQEARLRCSPMKGHSHVYWYRQLPEEGLKFMVYLQKENIIDESGMPKERFSAEFPKEGPSILRIQQVVRGDSAAYFCASSGVANTGELFFGEGSRLTVL.

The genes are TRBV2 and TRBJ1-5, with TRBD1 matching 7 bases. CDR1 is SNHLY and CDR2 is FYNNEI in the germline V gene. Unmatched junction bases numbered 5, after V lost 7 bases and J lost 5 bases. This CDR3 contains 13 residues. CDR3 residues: CASIRDSDQPQHF. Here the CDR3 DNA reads TGTGCCAGCATTCGGGACAGTGATCAGCCCCAGCATTTT.

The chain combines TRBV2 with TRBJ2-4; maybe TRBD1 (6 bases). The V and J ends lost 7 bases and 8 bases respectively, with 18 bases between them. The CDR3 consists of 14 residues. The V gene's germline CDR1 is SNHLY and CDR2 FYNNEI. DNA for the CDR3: TGTGCCAGCACCCGAGAGGCAGGGGCGGACATTCAGTACTTC. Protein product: CASTREAGADIQYF.

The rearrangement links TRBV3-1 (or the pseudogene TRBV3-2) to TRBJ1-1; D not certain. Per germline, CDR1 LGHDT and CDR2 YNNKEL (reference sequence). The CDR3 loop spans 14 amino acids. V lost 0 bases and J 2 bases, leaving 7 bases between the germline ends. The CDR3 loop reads CASSQEGRNTEAFF. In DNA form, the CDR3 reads TGTGCCAGCAGCCAAGAGGGCAGAAACACTGAAGCTTTCTTT.

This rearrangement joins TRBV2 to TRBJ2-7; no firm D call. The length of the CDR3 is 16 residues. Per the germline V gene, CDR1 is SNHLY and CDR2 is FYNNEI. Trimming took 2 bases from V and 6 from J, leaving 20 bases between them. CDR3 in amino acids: CASSENPVPVTLEQYF. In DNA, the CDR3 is TGTGCCAGCAGTGAAAATCCGGTCCCAGTAACCCTCGAGCAGTACTTC.

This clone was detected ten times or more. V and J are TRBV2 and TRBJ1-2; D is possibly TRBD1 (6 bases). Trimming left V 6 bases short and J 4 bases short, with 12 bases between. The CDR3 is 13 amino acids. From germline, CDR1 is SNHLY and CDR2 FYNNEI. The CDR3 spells CASRIGQTYGYTF. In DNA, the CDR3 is TGTGCCAGCAGAATTGGACAGACCTATGGCTACACCTTC.

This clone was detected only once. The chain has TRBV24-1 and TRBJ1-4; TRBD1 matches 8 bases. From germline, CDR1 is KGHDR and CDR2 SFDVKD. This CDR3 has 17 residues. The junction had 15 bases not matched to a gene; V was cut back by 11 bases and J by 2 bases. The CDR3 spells CASRQDRVLRTNEKLFF. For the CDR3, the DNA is TGTGCCAGCCGCCAGGACAGGGTTTTGAGGACTAATGAAAAACTGTTTTTT.

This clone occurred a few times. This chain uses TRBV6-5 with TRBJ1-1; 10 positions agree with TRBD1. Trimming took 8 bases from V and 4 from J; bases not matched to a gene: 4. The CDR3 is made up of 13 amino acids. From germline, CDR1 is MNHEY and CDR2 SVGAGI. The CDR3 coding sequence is TGTGCCAGCTCGTGGACAGGGGGCACTGAAGCTTTCTTT. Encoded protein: CASSWTGGTEAFF.

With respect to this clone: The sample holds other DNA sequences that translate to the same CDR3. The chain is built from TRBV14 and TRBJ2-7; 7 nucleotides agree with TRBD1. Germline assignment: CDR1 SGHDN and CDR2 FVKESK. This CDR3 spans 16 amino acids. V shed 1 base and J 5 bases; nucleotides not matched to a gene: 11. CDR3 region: CASSQVTPGGKDEQYF. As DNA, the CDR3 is TGTGCCAGCAGCCAAGTTACGCCAGGGGGTAAGGACGAGCAGTACTTC.

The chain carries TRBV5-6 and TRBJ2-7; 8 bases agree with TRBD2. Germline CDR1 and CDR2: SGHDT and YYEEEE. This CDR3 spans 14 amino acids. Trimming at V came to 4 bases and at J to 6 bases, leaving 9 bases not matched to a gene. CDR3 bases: TGTGCCAGCAGCCCCGGGACTAGTTCCGCCGAGCAGTACTTC. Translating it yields CASSPGTSSAEQYF.

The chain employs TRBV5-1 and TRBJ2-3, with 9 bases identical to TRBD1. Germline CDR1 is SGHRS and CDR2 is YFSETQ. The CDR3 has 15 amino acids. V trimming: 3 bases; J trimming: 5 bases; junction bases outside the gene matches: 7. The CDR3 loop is CASSSQGAEGDTQYF. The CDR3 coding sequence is TGCGCCAGCAGCTCACAGGGGGCAGAGGGAGATACGCAGTATTTT.

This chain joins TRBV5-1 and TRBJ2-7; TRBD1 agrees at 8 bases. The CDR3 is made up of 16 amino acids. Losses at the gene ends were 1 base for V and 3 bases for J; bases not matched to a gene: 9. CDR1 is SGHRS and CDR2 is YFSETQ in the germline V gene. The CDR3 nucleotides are TGCGCCAGCAGCTTGACAGGGGGAGGTGGGAACTACGAGCAGTACTTC. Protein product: CASSLTGGGGNYEQYF.

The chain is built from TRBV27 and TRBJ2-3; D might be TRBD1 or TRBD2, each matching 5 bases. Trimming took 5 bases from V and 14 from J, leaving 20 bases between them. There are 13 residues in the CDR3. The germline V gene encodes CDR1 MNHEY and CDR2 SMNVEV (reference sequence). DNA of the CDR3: TGTGCCAGCAGTAAGGAGGACATCACTGTACGGTATTTT. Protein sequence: CASSKEDITVRYF.